A single T cell receptor beta chain is shown here with its context. Its antigen remains unknown. This specimen comes from a study of metastatic and nonmetastatic thyroid tumors. Study as a whole: Across peripheral blood and tumor or nodule tissue samples taken from malignant and benign thyroid patients, the repertoires were compared with one another. General study results and limits: A significant increase in TCR beta diversity was reportedly seen in malignant thyroid tumors relative to benign nodules, in blood and tumor.

V was pared by 0 bases and J by 2 bases, with 4 bases of the junction left unmatched. The CDR3 runs to 16 residues. CDR1 is SGHDT, CDR2 YYEEEE, per germline. TCRdb recomputed clones from the PCR reads via MiXCR. The sample contains more than 65,000 clones, 14% of which appear only once. There were no patients who had received any treatment before thyroid surgery. The material sequenced was blood. The clonotype comes from a male donor with papillary thyroid cancer or a benign thyroid nodule (not recorded which). Some clones in this sample may be carry-over from other donors' samples. The rearrangement joins TRBV5-6 to TRBJ2-1; TRBD2 matches 8 bases. The CDR3 protein is CASSLDGGRTYNEQFF. The DNA for the CDR3 is TGTGCCAGCAGCTTGGACGGCGGGAGGACCTACAATGAGCAGTTCTTC.